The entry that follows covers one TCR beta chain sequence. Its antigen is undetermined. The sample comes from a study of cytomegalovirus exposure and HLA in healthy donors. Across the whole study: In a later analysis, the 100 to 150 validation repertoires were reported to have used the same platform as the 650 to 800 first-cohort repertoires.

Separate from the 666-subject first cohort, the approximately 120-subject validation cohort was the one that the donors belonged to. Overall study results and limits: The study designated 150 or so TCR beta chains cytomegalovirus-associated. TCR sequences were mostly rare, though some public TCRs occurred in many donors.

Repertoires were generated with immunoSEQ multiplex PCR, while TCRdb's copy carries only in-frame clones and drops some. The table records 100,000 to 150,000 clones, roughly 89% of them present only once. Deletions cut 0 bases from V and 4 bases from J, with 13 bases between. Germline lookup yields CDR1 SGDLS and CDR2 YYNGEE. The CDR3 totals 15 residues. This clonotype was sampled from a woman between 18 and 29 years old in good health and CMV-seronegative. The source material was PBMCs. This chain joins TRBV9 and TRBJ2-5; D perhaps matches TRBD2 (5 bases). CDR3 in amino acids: CASSVATTGRETQYF. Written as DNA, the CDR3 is TGTGCCAGCAGCGTAGCGACCACGGGGAGAGAGACCCAGTACTTC. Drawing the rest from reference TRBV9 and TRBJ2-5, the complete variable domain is DSGVTQTPKHLITATGQRVTLRCSPRSGDLSVYWYQQSLDQGLQFLIQYYNGEERAKGNILERFSAQQFPDLHSELNLSSLELGDSALYFCASSVATTGRETQYFGPGTRLLVL.